This is a list of T cell receptor beta chains from one sample in a study of graft-versus-host responses after intestinal transplantation. TCRdb's copy holds only in-frame clones and misses some; the assay was immunoSEQ multiplex PCR. The sample includes nearly 30,000 clones, more than 70% of them seen just once. Source: ileum tissue, taken 98 days after intestinal transplantation. The origin of the receptors is a human patient who received an intestinal transplant, so some T cells may come from the graft donor. Both conserved end residues are part of each CDR3. Each record gives: J gene, clone size, D gene, V gene, CDR3 protein, CDR3 DNA. D genes are given only for firm matches. Expanded clones are given a class, and other clones once, few, many or no size at all.

j_gene: TRBJ2-2; abundance: -; d_gene: -; v_gene: TRBV11-1; CDR3aa: CASSSEQGSSAGELFF; CDR3nt: TGTGCCAGCAGCTCCGAACAGGGTTCCTCGGCCGGGGAGCTGTTTTTT
j_gene: TRBJ2-2; abundance: -; d_gene: TRBD2; v_gene: TRBV4-2; CDR3aa: CASSRSSSGGANTGELFF; CDR3nt: TGTGCCAGCAGCCGTTCCAGTAGCGGGGGGGCGAACACCGGGGAGCTGTTTTTT
j_gene: TRBJ1-1; abundance: -; d_gene: TRBD1; v_gene: TRBV5-1; CDR3aa: CASSLTGEAYTEAFF; CDR3nt: TGCGCCAGCAGCTTGACAGGGGAGGCATACACTGAAGCTTTCTTT
j_gene: TRBJ2-1; abundance: -; d_gene: -; v_gene: TRBV6-1; CDR3aa: CASSEGQRGDFYNEQFF; CDR3nt: TGTGCCAGCAGTGAAGGCCAAAGGGGGGACTTCTACAATGAGCAGTTCTTC
j_gene: TRBJ2-3; abundance: -; d_gene: TRBD2; v_gene: TRBV7-7; CDR3aa: CASSVGLADTDTQYF; CDR3nt: TGTGCCAGCAGCGTAGGACTAGCGGACACAGATACGCAGTATTTT
j_gene: TRBJ2-4; abundance: few; d_gene: -; v_gene: TRBV10-2; CDR3aa: CASRGTKNIQYF; CDR3nt: TGCGCCAGCAGGGGAACCAAAAACATTCAGTACTTC
j_gene: TRBJ2-7; abundance: -; d_gene: -; v_gene: TRBV11-2; CDR3aa: CASSWGAVSYEQYF; CDR3nt: TGTGCCAGCAGCTGGGGAGCGGTCTCCTACGAGCAGTACTTC
j_gene: TRBJ1-5; abundance: -; d_gene: TRBD1; v_gene: TRBV25-1; CDR3aa: CASSPGQGVSNQPQHF; CDR3nt: TGTGCCAGCAGTCCCGGACAGGGCGTTAGCAATCAGCCCCAGCATTTT
j_gene: TRBJ2-3; abundance: few; d_gene: TRBD2; v_gene: TRBV7-2; CDR3aa: CASSFNGGASRF; CDR3nt: TGTGCCAGCAGCTTCAACGGGGGGGCATCCCGTTTT
j_gene: TRBJ1-3; abundance: -; d_gene: -; v_gene: TRBV6-7; CDR3aa: CASSYSQRQRPVNTIYF; CDR3nt: TGTGCCAGCAGTTACTCCCAACGGCAACGGCCAGTAAACACCATATATTTT
j_gene: TRBJ1-1; abundance: once; d_gene: -; v_gene: TRBV13; CDR3aa: CASSLRQRGTEAFF; CDR3nt: TGTGCCAGCAGCTTGCGACAGAGGGGCACTGAAGCTTTCTTT
j_gene: TRBJ1-2; abundance: -; d_gene: -; v_gene: TRBV14; CDR3aa: CASSQQGGYGYTF; CDR3nt: TGTGCCAGCAGCCAGCAGGGTGGCTATGGCTACACCTTC
j_gene: TRBJ1-3; abundance: few; d_gene: -; v_gene: TRBV6-1; CDR3aa: CASVQGSISGNTIYF; CDR3nt: TGTGCCAGCGTCCAAGGGTCCATCTCTGGAAACACCATATATTTT
j_gene: TRBJ1-1; abundance: once; d_gene: -; v_gene: TRBV6-4; CDR3aa: CASSARPNTEAFF; CDR3nt: TGTGCCAGCAGTGCCAGACCTAACACTGAAGCTTTCTTT
j_gene: TRBJ2-7; abundance: -; d_gene: -; v_gene: TRBV7-6; CDR3aa: CASSLAISRGEQYF; CDR3nt: TGTGCCAGCAGCTTAGCGATTAGCAGGGGCGAGCAGTACTTC
j_gene: TRBJ1-6; abundance: -; d_gene: -; v_gene: TRBV10-3; CDR3aa: CAISTTQRSYNSPLHF; CDR3nt: TGTGCCATCAGTACGACCCAGAGGTCCTATAATTCACCCCTCCACTTT
j_gene: TRBJ1-5; abundance: -; d_gene: -; v_gene: TRBV6-1; CDR3aa: CASSAENSQPQHF; CDR3nt: TGTGCCAGCAGTGCCGAAAACAGTCAGCCCCAGCATTTT
j_gene: TRBJ1-5; abundance: -; d_gene: -; v_gene: TRBV5-6; CDR3aa: CASSLGSNQPQHF; CDR3nt: TGTGCCAGCAGCTTGGGGAGCAATCAGCCCCAGCATTTT
j_gene: TRBJ1-1; abundance: -; d_gene: -; v_gene: TRBV27; CDR3aa: CASRESGTEAFF; CDR3nt: TGTGCCAGCAGGGAAAGTGGCACTGAAGCTTTCTTT
j_gene: TRBJ2-2; abundance: once; d_gene: -; v_gene: TRBV2; CDR3aa: CASSSSLTGELFF; CDR3nt: TGTGCCAGCAGTAGTAGTCTCACCGGGGAGCTGTTTTTT
j_gene: TRBJ2-1; abundance: -; d_gene: TRBD1; v_gene: TRBV7-8; CDR3aa: CASSLSRDRYNEQFF; CDR3nt: TGTGCCAGCAGCTTGTCCCGGGACAGATACAATGAGCAGTTCTTC
j_gene: TRBJ2-3; abundance: -; d_gene: TRBD2; v_gene: TRBV5-5; CDR3aa: CASSFLAGGLRADTQYF; CDR3nt: TGTGCCAGCAGCTTTCTGGCGGGGGGGCTTCGGGCAGATACGCAGTATTTT
j_gene: TRBJ1-2; abundance: -; d_gene: TRBD1; v_gene: TRBV11-2; CDR3aa: CASSPSYWTGGIGYTF; CDR3nt: TGTGCCAGCAGCCCTAGTTACTGGACAGGGGGCATTGGCTACACCTTC
j_gene: TRBJ2-7; abundance: few; d_gene: -; v_gene: TRBV28; CDR3aa: CASSFGVGEQYF; CDR3nt: TGTGCCAGCAGTTTCGGGGTGGGCGAGCAGTACTTC
j_gene: TRBJ2-3; abundance: -; d_gene: TRBD2; v_gene: TRBV9; CDR3aa: CASSARKGTSGHTDTQYF; CDR3nt: TGTGCCAGCAGCGCACGAAAGGGGACTAGCGGGCACACAGATACGCAGTATTTT
j_gene: TRBJ1-2; abundance: -; d_gene: -; v_gene: TRBV7-9; CDR3aa: CASSLEGAGYGYTF; CDR3nt: TGTGCCAGCAGCTTAGAAGGGGCGGGTTATGGCTACACCTTC
j_gene: TRBJ1-2; abundance: -; d_gene: -; v_gene: TRBV29-1; CDR3aa: CSALAGSNYGYTF; CDR3nt: TGCAGCGCCCTAGCGGGGTCCAACTATGGCTACACCTTC
j_gene: TRBJ2-3; abundance: -; d_gene: -; v_gene: TRBV28; CDR3aa: CASSLELGAGDTQYF; CDR3nt: TGTGCCAGCAGCCTCGAGCTGGGCGCGGGGGATACGCAGTATTTT
j_gene: TRBJ1-2; abundance: few; d_gene: -; v_gene: TRBV28; CDR3aa: CASSQAGNYGYTF; CDR3nt: TGTGCCAGCAGTCAGGCAGGGAACTATGGCTACACCTTC
j_gene: TRBJ2-1; abundance: -; d_gene: TRBD2; v_gene: TRBV4-1; CDR3aa: CASSQLAGGNNEQFF; CDR3nt: TGCGCCAGCAGCCAGCTAGCGGGGGGCAACAATGAGCAGTTCTTC
j_gene: TRBJ2-3; abundance: -; d_gene: -; v_gene: TRBV28; CDR3aa: CASRSASDRDTQYF; CDR3nt: TGTGCCAGCAGGTCCGCCAGCGACCGGGATACGCAGTATTTT